Presented here are 20 T cell receptor beta chains from one specimen sequenced in a study of T cell clonality in common variable immunodeficiency. Only in-frame clones appear in the TCRdb table, and some are missing; sequencing was by immunoSEQ multiplex PCR. The record shows about 39,000 clones for this sample, with no singletons present. The sequencing sample was made of peripheral blood mononuclear cells. These receptors were obtained from a person between 18 and 75 years old in good health.

Ten or more counts support this clone. The CDR3 sequence: CASSATWTHQNTEAFF. Incomplete CDR3 DNA: TGTGCCAGCAGTGCAACATGGACTCATCAAAACACTGAA. The chain employs TRBV12-3 or TRBV12-4 and TRBJ1-1; D remains ambiguous. The observed sequence ends 3 residues before the CDR3 terminus, with the missing tail filled in from the germline J gene. The V and J ends lost 5 bases and 2 bases respectively, with 18 bases between them. This CDR3 region has 16 residues.

This clone was counted at least ten times. The CDR3 is cut off 3 residues early in the read; its end comes from the germline J gene. V is TRBV2 and J is TRBJ2-1, with a possible D match to TRBD2 (5 bases). Germline assignment: CDR1 SNHLY and CDR2 FYNNEI. The CDR3 loop spans 13 amino acids. V lost 6 bases and J lost 6, with 12 bases in between. CDR3 DNA (partial): TGTGCCAGCAGAACCCGGGGAGCCAATGAG. Residues: CASRTRGANE. The entire CDR3 protein is CASRTRGANEQFF.

Turning to this clone: The read comes to an end 3 residues before the CDR3 does, leaving the germline J gene to fill in the end. The chain couples TRBV6-2 or TRBV6-3 to TRBJ1-1; D might be TRBD1 (6 bases). CDR1 is MNHEY, CDR2 SVGEGT, per germline. The CDR3 is 14 residues long. The chain's CDR3 is CASSPEYNQGSAFF. The covered CDR3 bases are TGTGCCAGCAGTCCGGAGTATAATCAGGGGAGC.

This clone was counted many times. The read comes to an end 3 residues before the CDR3 does, leaving the germline J gene to fill in the end. The chain recombines TRBV16 with TRBJ2-4; 7 bases are a match to TRBD2. Germline CDR1 KGHSY, CDR2 FQNENV. This CDR3 has 18 amino acids. V dropped 0 bases and J dropped 1; count of bases not matched to a gene: 9. CDR3 loop: CASSQSTGGRRAKNIQYF. The part of the CDR3 DNA that was read is TGTGCCAGCAGCCAATCCACCGGCGGGAGAAGGGCCAAAAACATT.

This clone was observed at least ten times. The CDR3 is cut off 3 residues early in the read; its end comes from the germline J gene. This chain joins TRBV7-2 and TRBJ2-7; unclear D gene. This CDR3 contains 15 residues. Germline V gene data show CDR1 as SGHTA and CDR2 as FQGNSA. V lost 2 bases, J lost 4 bases, and 15 bases lay in between. Incomplete CDR3 DNA: TGTGCCAGCAGCTTACAGGCCCACCACCCATACGAG. Its translation: CASSLQAHHPYE. The CDR3 as a whole reads CASSLQAHHPYEQYF.

This clone was seen at least ten times. The read ends 3 residues shy of where the CDR3 ends; the end is completed using the germline J gene. The rearrangement uses TRBV24-1 and TRBJ2-2; D may be TRBD2 (5 bases). Germline values: CDR1 KGHDR, CDR2 SFDVKD. The CDR3 totals 14 residues. Trimming took 7 bases from V and 1 from J, leaving 9 bases between them. CDR3 region: CATRASGNTGELFF. CDR3 bases read: TGTGCCACCAGGGCGAGCGGGAACACCGGGGAG.

This clone was seen at least ten times. The read ends 3 residues early relative to the CDR3; the germline J gene fills the gap. V gene TRBV28 combines with J gene TRBJ2-5, with 7 bases that match TRBD2. There are 14 residues in the CDR3. V was pared by 5 bases and J by 5 bases, with 8 bases of the junction left unmatched. Germline V gene sequence: CDR1 MDHEN, CDR2 SYDVKM. The CDR3 spells CASSRRAGWETQYF. CDR3 DNA, as far as it was read: TGTGCCAGCAGTCGTAGAGCGGGATGGGAGACC.

About this clone: Coverage ceases 3 residues before the CDR3 finishes, and the germline J gene fills in the end. The chain carries TRBV25-1 and TRBJ2-7; D is uncertain. V shed 4 bases and J shed 3 bases, with 7 bases lying between them. The CDR3 is made up of 12 amino acids. The V gene's germline CDR1 is MGHDK and CDR2 SYGVNS. The CDR3 sequence: CASSALNYEQYF. The part of the CDR3 DNA that was read is TGTGCCAGCAGTGCCCTTAACTACGAG.

As concerns this clone: The CDR3 is cut off 3 residues early in the read; its end comes from the germline J gene. This sequence joins TRBV5-4 and TRBJ2-1, with TRBD2 matching 11 bases. The J segment lost 9 bases and the V segment lost 0 bases, leaving 5 bases of the junction unmatched. Germline V lookup: CDR1 SGHNT, CDR2 YYREEE (reference sequence). The CDR3 covers 15 residues. CDR3 DNA, as far as it was read: TGTGCCAGCAGCTTGGGGCTAGCGGGAGGAACTGAG. Amino acids: CASSLGLAGGTE. The whole CDR3 sequence is CASSLGLAGGTEQFF.

This clone showed up just a few times. The read falls 3 residues short of the CDR3 end, and the missing part is taken from the germline J gene. The chain uses TRBV7-8 and TRBJ1-1, with D maybe TRBD1 (6 bases). V lost 1 base to trimming and J lost 4 bases, with 7 bases between them. The CDR3 length is 13 residues. Germline loops: CDR1 SGHVS, CDR2 FQNEAQ. The DNA read from the CDR3 is TGTGCCAGCAGCTTAGTCAGGGGCACTGAA. Its protein is CASSLVRGTE. The whole CDR3 sequence reads CASSLVRGTEAFF.

There are many counts of this clone. The read ends 3 residues before the CDR3 terminus; that terminus is restored from the germline J gene. J is TRBJ2-5 and V is TRBV23-1; the match to TRBD2 covers 15 bases. TRBV23-1 is placed among ORFs of uncertain function. The CDR3 covers 16 residues. The J segment lost 4 bases and the V segment lost 6 bases, leaving 6 bases of the junction unmatched. The CDR3 reads CASRRTSGRALETQYF. The sequenced CDR3 bases are TGCGCCAGCAGAAGGACTAGCGGGAGGGCCTTAGAGACC.

Details on this clone: The read is 3 residues too short to cover the CDR3 end, so that end is filled in from the germline J gene. The genes are TRBV27 and TRBJ2-7; 12 bases match TRBD1. With V trimmed by 3 bases and J by 1 base, 4 bases remained unmatched. In germline, CDR1 is MNHEY, CDR2 SMNVEV (reference sequence). CDR3 length: 16 residues. CDR3 DNA (partial): TGTGCCAGCAGTTTGGGGGACAGGGGGCTTTCCTACGAG. Its translation is CASSLGDRGLSYE. The full CDR3 is CASSLGDRGLSYEQYF.

In this sample, this clone turned up many times. The CDR3 goes on 3 residues after the read ends, and that part is filled in from the germline J gene. The genes are TRBV7-9 and TRBJ1-2, with D uncertain. Looked up from germline, CDR1 is SEHNR and CDR2 is FQNEAQ (reference sequence). The germline V and J ends were trimmed by 1 base and 5 bases, with 14 bases remaining between them. The CDR3 has 15 residues. CDR3 sequence reads: CASSLGVAGSYGYTF. The part of the CDR3 DNA that was read is TGTGCCAGCAGCTTAGGTGTGGCAGGATCTTATGGC.

This clone was counted ten times or more. Here the CDR3 reads CASSLEGFGTQYF. Partial CDR3 DNA: TGTGCCAGCAGCTTAGAGGGGTTTGGGACC. V and J are TRBV7-2 and TRBJ2-5, with D possibly matching TRBD1 (5 bases). The read falls 3 residues short of the CDR3 end, and the missing part is taken from the germline J gene. This CDR3 spans 13 amino acids. Germline assignment: CDR1 SGHTA and CDR2 FQGNSA. Trimming left V 1 base short and J 7 bases short, with 10 bases between.

This clone was observed at least ten times. The observed sequence ends 3 residues before the CDR3 terminus, with the missing tail filled in from the germline J gene. The chain recombines TRBV20-1 with TRBJ2-7; TRBD2 matches at 9 bases. This CDR3 comprises 15 residues. The germline CDR1 and CDR2 sequences are DFQATT and SNEGSKA (reference sequence). J was trimmed by 2 bases and V by 6 bases; bases with no gene match: 11. This CDR3 reads CSAPSSGAGTYEQYF. The CDR3 DNA, read in part, is TGCAGTGCCCCATCTAGCGGGGCAGGTACCTACGAG.

The sample holds many counts of this clone. The observed sequence ends 3 residues before the CDR3 terminus, with the missing tail filled in from the germline J gene. The chain uses TRBV28 and TRBJ2-7; D might be TRBD2 (7 bases). CDR1 is MDHEN and CDR2 is SYDVKM in the germline V gene. The CDR3 runs 16 residues. Trimming removed 7 bases at V and 1 base at J, with 20 bases between. The CDR3 protein is CASIPGGGRYSYEQYF. The covered CDR3 bases are TGTGCCAGCATCCCTGGGGGCGGGAGATATTCCTACGAG.

This clone has at least ten counts. The CDR3 loop is CASSPRGLASTDTQYF. Incomplete CDR3 DNA: TGCGCCAGCAGCCCCCGGGGATTGGCTAGCACAGATACG. The gene calls are TRBV5-1 and TRBJ2-3; tentatively, D is TRBD2 (5 bases). The CDR3 goes on 3 residues after the read ends, and that part is filled in from the germline J gene. Trimming cost V 4 bases and J 0 bases, with 15 bases left between them. CDR1 and CDR2 from the germline V gene are SGHRS and YFSETQ. The CDR3 covers 16 residues.

There are many counts of this clone. Read coverage stops 3 residues before the CDR3 terminus; the germline J gene supplies the remainder. The rearrangement joins TRBV5-1 to TRBJ2-2; TRBD2 agrees at 9 bases. Trimming removed 0 bases from V and 7 bases from J; junction bases left unmatched: 10. The CDR3 is 17 residues long. The germline gives CDR1 SGHRS, CDR2 YFSETQ. The CDR3 spells CASSLDLAGGPGGELFF. The CDR3 bases that were read are TGCGCCAGCAGCTTGGATTTGGCGGGAGGGCCAGGCGGGGAG. Full variable domain (missing parts from reference TRBV5-1 and TRBJ2-2): KAGVTQTPRYLIKTRGQQVTLSCSPISGHRSVSWYQQTPGQGLQFLFEYFSETQRNKGNFPGRFSGRQFSNSRSEMNVSTLELGDSALYLCASSLDLAGGPGGELFFGEGSRLTVL.

The sample holds a few counts of this clone. The read is 3 residues too short to cover the CDR3 end, so that end is filled in from the germline J gene. The rearrangement joins TRBV18 to TRBJ2-1; 8 nucleotides align to TRBD1. J gave up 4 bases and V 6 bases, and 8 bases lay outside the gene matches. The CDR3 spans 15 residues. CDR1 KGHSH and CDR2 LQKENI come from the germline V gene. CDR3 in amino acids: CASSMGQVSYNEQFF. CDR3 DNA, as far as it was read: TGTGCCAGCTCCATGGGACAGGTCTCTTACAATGAG.

The sample holds many counts of this clone. The missing CDR3 end, 3 residues past where the read stops, is filled in from the germline J gene. V gene TRBV12-3 or TRBV12-4 combines with J gene TRBJ2-7; D gene uncertain. This CDR3 has 15 residues. Trimming left V 3 bases short and J 0 bases short, with 12 bases between. The CDR3 sequence is CASSFSHLSSYEQYF. CDR3 DNA (partial): TGTGCCAGCAGTTTTAGTCATTTGAGCTCCTACGAG.